The sequence of this TCR beta chain was determined in a study of beta chain features in type 1 diabetes. Overall study results and limits: Shortening that was moderate but significant affected the TCRB CDR3s of Type 1 diabetes patients in all four CD4+ subsets.

In the case of this clone: Its antigen is undetermined.

The CDR3 totals 12 residues. The V and J ends lost 3 bases and 3 bases respectively, with 8 bases between them. CDR1 and CDR2 from the germline V gene are SQVTM and ANQGSEA. The study reverse transcribed the entire isolated RNA, so it sequenced expressed TCRB transcripts. Mean read depth for naive, central memory and regulatory T cell samples was approximately 3.57 million reads. The repertoire was sequenced with immunoSEQ multiplex PCR; TCRdb's copy has only in-frame clones and lacks some. The sample comprises hundreds of thousands of clones, about 14% of which are singletons, and approximately 0.043% rests with the top ten. CD45RO/CCR7/CD25/CD127/CD95/CD27 staining was used to isolate CD4+ naive, central memory, regulatory and stem cell-like memory cells by sorting. Purity above 98% was achieved in all sorted populations.

The source is a man younger than 35 with type 1 diabetes. The genes are TRBV29-1 and TRBJ1-2; D gene uncertain. Sequencing used naive CD4+ T cells from blood. The CDR3, as DNA: TGCAGCGTTGAGATCTATCACTATGGCTACACCTTC. Translating gives CSVEIYHYGYTF.